This TCR beta chain was obtained from a study of identical twins. Study observations and caveats: Beta out-of-frame sequences showed weaker excess twin sharing.

This clonotype appeared many times. Its antigen is as yet unknown. All donors were healthy, and all were Caucasian. Each CDR3 protein is one row after TCRdb ran MiXCR on the 5' RACE reads. Of about 690,000 distinct CDR3 sequences listed, around 6% are singletons. Trimming pared 6 bases from V and 3 bases from J, leaving 17 bases between. Germline CDR1 reads DFQATT; CDR2 reads SNEGSKA (reference sequence). CDR3 length equals 14 residues. Sequenced: naive T cells sorted from blood. The receptor was derived from a man between 18 and 29 years old in good health. The chain links TRBV20-1 to TRBJ1-2, with D maybe TRBD1 (5 bases). CDR3 sequence (DNA): TGCAGTGCAGGTCCTCCTGTGGGGGACTATGGCTACACCTTC. This translates into CSAGPPVGDYGYTF.